This T cell receptor (beta chain) was observed in a study of blood T cell repertoires in COVID-19. Whole-study context: In each case, the material was cDNA or gDNA derived from T cells, B-cell-depleted T cells, or PBMCs.

Unmatched junction bases numbered 9, after V lost 6 bases and J lost 2 bases. The CDR3 is 14 residues long. Germline V gene data show CDR1 as SQVTM and CDR2 as ANQGSEA. This clone was counted once. The assay was immunoSEQ multiplex PCR, and TCRdb's table has in-frame clones only and misses some. The sample yields a few hundred thousand clones, 75% to 85% seen once. The sequencing sample was made of peripheral blood. The chain has TRBV29-1 and TRBJ1-2, with TRBD1 matching over 7 bases. The TCR was taken from a woman aged 35 to 49 who had recovered from COVID-19. DNA for the CDR3: TGCAGCGTAGGAAAACAGGGGCCGAACTATGGCTACACCTTC. Translated, it gives CSVGKQGPNYGYTF.